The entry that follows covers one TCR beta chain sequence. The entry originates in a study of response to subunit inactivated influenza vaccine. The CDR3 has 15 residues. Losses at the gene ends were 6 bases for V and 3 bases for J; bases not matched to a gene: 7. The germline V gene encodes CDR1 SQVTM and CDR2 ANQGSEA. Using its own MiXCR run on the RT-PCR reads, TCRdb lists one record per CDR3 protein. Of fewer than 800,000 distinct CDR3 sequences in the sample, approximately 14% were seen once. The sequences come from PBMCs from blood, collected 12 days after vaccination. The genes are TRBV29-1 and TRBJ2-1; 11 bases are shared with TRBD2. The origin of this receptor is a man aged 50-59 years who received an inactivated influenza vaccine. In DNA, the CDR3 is TGCAGCGTGGACCCCGGGACTAGCGGCTACAATGAGCAGTTCTTC. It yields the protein CSVDPGTSGYNEQFF.